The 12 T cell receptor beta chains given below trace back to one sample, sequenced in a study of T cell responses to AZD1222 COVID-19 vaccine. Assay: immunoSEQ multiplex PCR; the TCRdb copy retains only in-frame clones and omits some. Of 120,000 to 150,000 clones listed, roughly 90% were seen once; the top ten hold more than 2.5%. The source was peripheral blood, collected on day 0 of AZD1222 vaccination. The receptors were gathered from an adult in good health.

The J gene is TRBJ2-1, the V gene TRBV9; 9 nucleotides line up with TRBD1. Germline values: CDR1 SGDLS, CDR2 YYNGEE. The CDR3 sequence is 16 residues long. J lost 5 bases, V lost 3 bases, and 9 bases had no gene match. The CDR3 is CASSGEDRGRHNEQFF. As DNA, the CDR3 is TGTGCCAGCAGCGGGGAGGACAGGGGAAGACACAATGAGCAGTTCTTC.

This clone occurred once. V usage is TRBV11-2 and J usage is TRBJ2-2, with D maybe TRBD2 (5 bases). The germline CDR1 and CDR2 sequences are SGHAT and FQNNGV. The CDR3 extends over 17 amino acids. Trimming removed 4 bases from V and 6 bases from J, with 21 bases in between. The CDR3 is CASSSPYLGLFSGELFF. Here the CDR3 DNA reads TGTGCCAGCAGCTCACCCTATTTAGGACTGTTTTCCGGGGAGCTGTTTTTT. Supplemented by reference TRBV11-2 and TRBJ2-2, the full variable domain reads EAGVAQSPRYKIIEKRQSVAFWCNPISGHATLYWYQQILGQGPKLLIQFQNNGVVDDSQLPKDRFSAERLKGVDSTLKIQPAKLEDSAVYLCASSSPYLGLFSGELFFGEGSRLTVL.

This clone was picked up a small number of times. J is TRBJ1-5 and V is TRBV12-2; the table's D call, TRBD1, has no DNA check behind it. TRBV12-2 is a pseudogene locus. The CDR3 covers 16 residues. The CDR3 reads CASRLVEQNSNQPQHF. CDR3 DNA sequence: TGTGCAAGTCGCTTAGTAGAACAGAATAGCAATCAGCCCCAGCATTTT.

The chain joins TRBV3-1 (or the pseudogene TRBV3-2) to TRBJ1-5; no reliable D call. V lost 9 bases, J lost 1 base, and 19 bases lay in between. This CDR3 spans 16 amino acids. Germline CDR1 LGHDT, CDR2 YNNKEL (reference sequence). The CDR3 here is CASSFGGILSNQPQHF. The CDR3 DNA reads TGTGCCAGTAGCTTCGGAGGGATTTTGAGCAATCAGCCCCAGCATTTT.

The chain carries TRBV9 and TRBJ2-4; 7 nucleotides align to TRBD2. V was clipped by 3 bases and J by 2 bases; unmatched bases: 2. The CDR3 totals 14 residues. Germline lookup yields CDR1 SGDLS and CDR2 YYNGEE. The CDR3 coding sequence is TGTGCCAGCAGCGGGGAGGGTCCCAAAAACATTCAGTACTTC. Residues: CASSGEGPKNIQYF. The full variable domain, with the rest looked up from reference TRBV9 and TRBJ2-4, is DSGVTQTPKHLITATGQRVTLRCSPRSGDLSVYWYQQSLDQGLQFLIQYYNGEERAKGNILERFSAQQFPDLHSELNLSSLELGDSALYFCASSGEGPKNIQYFGAGTRLSVL.

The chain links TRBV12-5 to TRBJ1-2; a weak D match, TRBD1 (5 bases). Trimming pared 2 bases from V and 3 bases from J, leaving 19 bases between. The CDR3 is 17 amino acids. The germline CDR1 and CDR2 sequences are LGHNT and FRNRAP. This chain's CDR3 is CASGLSPGWRMDYGYTF. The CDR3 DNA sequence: TGTGCTAGTGGTTTGAGTCCAGGGTGGCGCATGGACTATGGCTACACCTTC.

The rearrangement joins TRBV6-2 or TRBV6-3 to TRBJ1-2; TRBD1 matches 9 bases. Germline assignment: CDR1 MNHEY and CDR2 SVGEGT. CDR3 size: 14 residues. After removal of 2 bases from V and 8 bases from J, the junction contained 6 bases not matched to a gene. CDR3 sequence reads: CASSYQGQGGGYTF. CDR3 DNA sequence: TGTGCCAGCAGTTACCAGGGACAGGGAGGAGGCTACACCTTC.

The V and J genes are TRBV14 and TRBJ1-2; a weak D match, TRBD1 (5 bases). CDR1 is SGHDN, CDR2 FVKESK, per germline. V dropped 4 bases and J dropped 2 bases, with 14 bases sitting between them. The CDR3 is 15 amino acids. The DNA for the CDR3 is TGTGCCAGCAGCCCCCTGGGGCTGAGAAACTATGGCTACACCTTC. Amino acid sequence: CASSPLGLRNYGYTF. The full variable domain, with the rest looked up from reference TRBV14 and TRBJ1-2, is EAGVTQFPSHSVIEKGQTVTLRCDPISGHDNLYWYRRVMGKEIKFLLHFVKESKQDESGMPNNRFLAERTGGTYSTLKVQPAELEDSGVYFCASSPLGLRNYGYTFGSGTRLTVV.

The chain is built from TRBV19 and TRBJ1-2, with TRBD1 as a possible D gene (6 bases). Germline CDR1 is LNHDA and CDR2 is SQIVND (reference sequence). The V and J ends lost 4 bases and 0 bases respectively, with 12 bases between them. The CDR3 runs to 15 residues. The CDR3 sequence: CASSSYGTTNYGYTF. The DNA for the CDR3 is TGTGCCAGTAGTAGTTACGGGACAACTAACTATGGCTACACCTTC.

CDR3 nucleotide sequence: TGTGCCAGCAGTTTCCTAGCGGAACAGTTCTTC. This sequence encodes CASSFLAEQFF. The rearrangement uses TRBV6-2 or TRBV6-3 and TRBJ2-1, with 7 bases that match TRBD2. V shed 4 bases, J shed 13 bases, and the junction held 4 bases outside the gene matches. The CDR3 runs to 11 residues. Germline-derived CDR1 and CDR2 are MNHEY and SVGEGT.

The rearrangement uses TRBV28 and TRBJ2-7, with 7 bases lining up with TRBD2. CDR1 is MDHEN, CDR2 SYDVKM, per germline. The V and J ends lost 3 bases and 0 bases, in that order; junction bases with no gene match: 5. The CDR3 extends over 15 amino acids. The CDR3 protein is CASSLASGISYEQYF. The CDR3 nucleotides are TGTGCCAGCAGTTTGGCTAGCGGAATCTCCTACGAGCAGTACTTC. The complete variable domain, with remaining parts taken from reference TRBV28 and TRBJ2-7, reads DVKVTQSSRYLVKRTGEKVFLECVQDMDHENMFWYRQDPGLGLRLIYFSYDVKMKEKGDIPEGYSVSREKKERFSLILESASTNQTSMYLCASSLASGISYEQYFGPGTRLTVT.

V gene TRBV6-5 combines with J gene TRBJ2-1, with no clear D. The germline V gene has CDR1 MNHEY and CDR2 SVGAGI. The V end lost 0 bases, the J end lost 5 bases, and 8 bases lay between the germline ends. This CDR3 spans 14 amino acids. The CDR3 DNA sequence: TGTGCCAGCAGTTACTCGATGGCAGACAATGAGCAGTTCTTC. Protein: CASSYSMADNEQFF.